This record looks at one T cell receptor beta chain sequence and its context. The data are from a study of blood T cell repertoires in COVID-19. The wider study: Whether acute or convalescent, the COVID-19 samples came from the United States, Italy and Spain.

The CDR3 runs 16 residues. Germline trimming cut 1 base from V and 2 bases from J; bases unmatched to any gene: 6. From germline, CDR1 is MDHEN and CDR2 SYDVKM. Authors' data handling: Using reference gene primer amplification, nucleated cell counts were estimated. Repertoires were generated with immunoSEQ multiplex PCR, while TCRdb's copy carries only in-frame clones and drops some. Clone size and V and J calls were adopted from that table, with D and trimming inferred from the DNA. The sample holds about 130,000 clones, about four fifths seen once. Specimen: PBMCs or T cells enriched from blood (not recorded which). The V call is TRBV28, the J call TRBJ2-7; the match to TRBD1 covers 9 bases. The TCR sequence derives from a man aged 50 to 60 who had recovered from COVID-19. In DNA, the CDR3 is TGTGCCAGCAGTTTATTCGACAGGGGGAAGACCTACGAGCAGTACTTC. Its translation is CASSLFDRGKTYEQYF.